The 31 T cell receptor beta chains listed next were all sequenced from one sample in a study of blood T cells in healthy people across ages. Primers used in a second PCR of about 7 to 12 cycles were a sample-barcoded 5' primer and a J-beta primer mix. Using its own MiXCR run on the 5' RACE reads, TCRdb lists one record per CDR3 protein. The repertoire has over 700,000 distinct CDR3 sequences, 25% of them found once; the top ten carry 9.4%. Separately, the same data were catalogued under a study of T cells of mothers and their children.

The source material was blood. These receptors all come from a boy between 10 and 17 years old in good health.

The chain carries TRBV15 and TRBJ2-7; D is uncertain. The CDR3 runs to 13 residues. The ends were cut back, 1 base at V and 4 bases at J, with 8 bases in the middle. The germline CDR1 and CDR2 sequences are LNHNV and YYDKDF (reference sequence). CDR3 in amino acids: CATSRVGMYEQYF. Written as DNA, the CDR3 is TGTGCCACCAGCAGAGTGGGGATGTACGAGCAGTACTTC.

The chain carries TRBV7-9 and TRBJ2-1; D is undetermined. The J call may be wrong; the DNA end is better matched by TRBJ2-5. The CDR3 consists of 14 residues. Germline V CDR1 and CDR2: SEHNR, FQNEAQ (reference sequence). CDR3 sequence: CASSLAEDGETQYF. CDR3 DNA: TGTGCCAGCAGCTTAGCTGAGGACGGGGAGACCCAGTACTTC.

Regarding this clonotype: Mismatch with germline at one junction end may stem from a read error. The chain is built from TRBV10-3 and TRBJ2-5; 9 bases agree with TRBD2. The CDR3 consists of 17 residues. CDR1 is ENHRY, CDR2 SYGVKD, per germline. CDR3: CAISEYGLARNHETQYF. The CDR3 DNA follows: TGTGCCATCAGTGAGTACGGACTAGCGAGGAACCATGAGACCCAGTACTTC.

The chain combines TRBV4-3 with TRBJ2-1; 14 nucleotides line up with TRBD2. The CDR3 is 15 amino acids. V trimming: 1 base; J trimming: 8 bases; junction bases outside the gene matches: 1. Germline V gene lookup returns CDR1 LGHNA and CDR2 YSLEER. DNA of the CDR3: TGCGCCAGCAGCCAAGCGGGACTAGCGGGAGATGAGCAGTTCTTC. Translating it yields CASSQAGLAGDEQFF.

This chain uses TRBV12-3 or TRBV12-4 with TRBJ1-2; D is possibly TRBD1 (5 bases). The germline V and J ends were trimmed by 8 bases and 4 bases, with 17 bases remaining between them. The CDR3 has 14 residues. This CDR3 reads CASQLEGLGYGYTF. The DNA for the CDR3 is TGTGCCAGCCAGCTGGAGGGGTTGGGCTATGGCTACACCTTC.

This clonotype was seen more than once but under ten times. The gene calls are TRBV29-1 and TRBJ2-3, with D unresolved. This CDR3 comprises 12 residues. Deletions cut 0 bases from V and 4 bases from J, with 5 bases between. Germline V lookup: CDR1 SQVTM, CDR2 ANQGSEA. The CDR3 DNA sequence: TGCAGCGTTGAAGATGGGGCAGATACGCAGTATTTT. Translation: CSVEDGADTQYF.

This clonotype has more than one count but fewer than ten. The chain is built from TRBV6-5 and TRBJ1-4, with D maybe TRBD1 (5 bases). The germline V and J ends were trimmed by 0 bases and 8 bases, with 10 bases remaining between them. Germline V gene sequence: CDR1 MNHEY, CDR2 SVGAGI. The CDR3 consists of 14 residues. CDR3 protein: CASSYSGGREKLFF. The CDR3 DNA follows: TGTGCCAGCAGTTACTCCGGGGGAAGAGAAAAACTGTTTTTT.

There are a few counts of this clonotype. CDR3 DNA sequence: TGTGCCAGCAGCTTATCCTCGGGGTATAGCTCCTACAATGAGCAGTTCTTC. It yields the protein CASSLSSGYSSYNEQFF. The chain joins TRBV11-3 to TRBJ2-1; D possibly corresponds to TRBD2 (5 bases). Trimming removed 2 bases from V and 0 bases from J, with 14 bases in between. CDR1 SGHNT and CDR2 YENEEA come from the germline V gene. The CDR3 is 17 residues long.

CDR3 DNA: TGTGCCAGCAGTTTGAGGCGACAGGGGGCCCTCTTCCGGTACGAGCAGTACTTC. Residues: CASSLRRQGALFRYEQYF. The genes are TRBV28 and TRBJ2-5, with 10 bases matching TRBD1. The DNA end is more similar to TRBJ2-7, so the J call may be wrong. The V gene's germline CDR1 is MDHEN and CDR2 SYDVKM. This CDR3 is 18 amino acids long.

V usage is TRBV29-1 and J usage is TRBJ1-5; D may be TRBD1 (5 bases). Germline CDR1 is SQVTM and CDR2 is ANQGSEA. The CDR3 consists of 13 residues. The germline V and J ends were trimmed by 4 bases and 2 bases, with 9 bases remaining between them. CDR3 loop: CSVGGEGNQPQHF. The CDR3 DNA reads as TGCAGCGTTGGAGGGGAGGGCAATCAGCCCCAGCATTTT. The full variable domain, rest sourced from reference TRBV29-1 and TRBJ1-5, is SAVISQKPSRDICQRGTSLTIQCQVDSQVTMMFWYRQQPGQSLTLIATANQGSEATYESGFVIDKFPISRPNLTFSTLTVSNMSPEDSSIYLCSVGGEGNQPQHFGDGTRLSIL.

This sequence joins TRBV24-1 and TRBJ2-1, with TRBD1 identical over 7 bases. After removal of 5 bases from V and 6 bases from J, the junction contained 6 bases not matched to a gene. The germline V gene encodes CDR1 KGHDR and CDR2 SFDVKD. The CDR3 runs to 14 residues. CDR3 nucleotides: TGTGCCACCAGTGCGCCGGGACAGTTCAATGAGCAGTTCTTC. Its translation: CATSAPGQFNEQFF.

A few counts support this clonotype. The chain carries TRBV4-1 and TRBJ2-1; D remains unclear. This CDR3 is 18 amino acids long. Deletions cut 0 bases from V and 0 bases from J, with 15 bases between. Germline values: CDR1 MGHRA, CDR2 YSYEKL. The CDR3 loop is CASSQDTMGGFSYNEQFF. Here the CDR3 DNA reads TGCGCCAGCAGCCAAGATACTATGGGCGGCTTCTCCTACAATGAGCAGTTCTTC.

This clonotype was observed once. This chain links TRBV7-9 with TRBJ2-5; the D is unclear. Germline CDR1 and CDR2: SEHNR and FQNEAQ (reference sequence). This CDR3 region has 12 residues. V was pared by 6 bases and J by 3 bases, with 8 bases between. The CDR3 nucleotides are TGTGCCAGCAGGGACCAGAAAGAGACCCAGTACTTC. Translating gives CASRDQKETQYF.

In this sample, this clonotype turned up a few times. The chain is built from TRBV29-1 and TRBJ2-1; TRBD1 or TRBD2 may be the D gene (5 bases each). V was cut by 1 base and J by 7 bases, with 8 bases left in between. The CDR3 totals 12 residues. Germline V CDR1 and CDR2: SQVTM, ANQGSEA. The CDR3 sequence: CSVEGRENEQFF. The CDR3 nucleotides are TGCAGCGTTGAAGGCAGGGAGAATGAGCAGTTCTTC.

This clonotype turned up a few times. The V and J genes are TRBV12-5 and TRBJ2-7, with TRBD1 identical over 9 bases. CDR1 LGHNT and CDR2 FRNRAP come from the germline V gene. Unmatched junction bases numbered 8, after V lost 6 bases and J lost 5 bases. The CDR3 runs to 14 residues. CDR3 residues: CASGVGQGVDEQYF. CDR3 in DNA: TGTGCTAGTGGGGTGGGACAGGGAGTCGACGAGCAGTACTTC.

This chain links TRBV20-1 with TRBJ2-1; D is undetermined. This CDR3 is 14 amino acids long. Per germline, CDR1 DFQATT and CDR2 SNEGSKA (reference sequence). V lost 1 base to trimming and J lost 1 base, with 8 bases between them. CDR3 DNA: TGCAGTGCTAGAGTTCGCCCATCCTACAATGAGCAGTTCTTC. Protein sequence: CSARVRPSYNEQFF.

V gene TRBV20-1 combines with J gene TRBJ2-2; 10 bases line up with TRBD2. This CDR3 contains 16 residues. Losses at the gene ends were 1 base for V and 3 bases for J; bases not matched to a gene: 5. Germline V lookup: CDR1 DFQATT, CDR2 SNEGSKA (reference sequence). The CDR3 bases are TGCAGTGCTAGAGGCTCTAGCGGGAGTTACACCGGGGAGCTGTTTTTT. Its translation: CSARGSSGSYTGELFF.

This clonotype appeared a few times. The chain couples TRBV11-1 to TRBJ2-5; D gene uncertain. CDR3 size: 15 residues. Germline V gene lookup returns CDR1 SGHAT and CDR2 FQDESV (reference sequence). Trimming cost V 2 bases and J 0 bases, with 10 bases left between them. The CDR3 DNA reads TGTGCCAGCAGCTTATATCGGCGGAACCAAGAGACCCAGTACTTC. Its translation: CASSLYRRNQETQYF.

This clonotype was picked up a small number of times. The V and J genes are TRBV6-1 and TRBJ1-4, with a tentative D call TRBD1 (6 bases). This CDR3 is built from 16 residues. Per germline, CDR1 MNHNS and CDR2 SASEGT. Trimming removed 6 bases from V and 7 bases from J, with 21 bases in between. The CDR3 DNA is TGTGCCAGCAGCCCGTCGGGGTGGGGGGCTTCTGAAAAACTGTTTTTT. It encodes CASSPSGWGASEKLFF.

This clonotype was found many times. V and J are TRBV4-2 and TRBJ2-5; 15 nucleotides match TRBD2. The CDR3 length is 17 residues. Germline values: CDR1 LGHNA, CDR2 YNFKEQ. J was trimmed by 5 bases and V by 4 bases; bases with no gene match: 8. CDR3 in amino acids: CASSPWTSGGALETQYF. In DNA form, the CDR3 reads TGTGCCAGCAGCCCCTGGACTAGCGGGGGGGCGTTGGAGACCCAGTACTTC.

CDR3 loop: CASSYSGLAEETQYF. CDR3 bases: TGCGCCAGCTCCTACTCCGGACTAGCGGAAGAGACCCAGTACTTC. The chain recombines TRBV5-1 with TRBJ2-5; 10 positions agree with TRBD2. CDR1 and CDR2 (germline): SGHRS, YFSETQ. The CDR3 length is 15 residues. With 7 bases clipped from V and 3 bases from J, the junction kept 9 bases outside the gene matches. Using reference TRBV5-1 and TRBJ2-5 for the parts outside the CDR3, the full variable domain is KAGVTQTPRYLIKTRGQQVTLSCSPISGHRSVSWYQQTPGQGLQFLFEYFSETQRNKGNFPGRFSGRQFSNSRSEMNVSTLELGDSALYLCASSYSGLAEETQYFGPGTRLLVL.

The chain combines TRBV7-2 with TRBJ1-2, with D maybe TRBD1 (5 bases). V was cut by 1 base and J by 7 bases, with 13 bases left in between. Germline CDR1 SGHTA, CDR2 FQGNSA. The CDR3 contains 14 residues. The chain's CDR3 is CASSLVRGPAGYTF. CDR3 bases: TGTGCCAGCAGCTTAGTAAGGGGTCCTGCTGGCTACACCTTC.

The sample holds many counts of this clonotype. The chain joins TRBV4-3 to TRBJ2-5, with D possibly called TRBD1 or TRBD2 (5 bases each). CDR1 and CDR2 (germline): LGHNA, YSLEER. Trimming removed 1 base from V and 11 bases from J, with 17 bases in between. This CDR3 comprises 14 residues. CDR3 sequence: CASSQGRMLGEQYF. The DNA for the CDR3 is TGCGCCAGCAGCCAAGGGAGGATGTTGGGGGAGCAGTACTTC.

The chain combines TRBV7-3 with TRBJ2-3; TRBD1 agrees at 9 bases. Germline V gene sequence: CDR1 SGHTA, CDR2 FQGTGA. The CDR3 extends over 16 amino acids. After removal of 4 bases from V and 0 bases from J, the junction contained 5 bases not matched to a gene. The CDR3 DNA is TGTGCCAGCAGCTCCCGTGGACAGGGGAGCACAGATACGCAGTATTTT. This gives the protein CASSSRGQGSTDTQYF.

In regard to this clonotype: A read error may account for a junction end that differs from germline. The CDR3 loop reads CAGSWGRGANVLTF. CDR3 in DNA: TGTGCCGGCAGCTGGGGGCGTGGGGCCAACGTCCTGACTTTC. The chain joins TRBV2 to TRBJ2-6; a weak D match, TRBD1 (6 bases). Per the germline V gene, CDR1 is SNHLY and CDR2 is FYNNEI. CDR3 length: 14 residues.

This chain links TRBV7-9 with TRBJ2-1, with 8 bases fitting TRBD1. J gave up 7 bases and V 5 bases, and 10 bases lay outside the gene matches. CDR3 length equals 15 residues. Germline assignment: CDR1 SEHNR and CDR2 FQNEAQ (reference sequence). The CDR3 DNA is TGTGCCAGCAGCGACACAGGGGGGAGTAGAAATGAGCAGTTCTTC. Its protein product is CASSDTGGSRNEQFF.

The chain links TRBV4-3 to TRBJ2-6; D may match TRBD1 or TRBD2 (5 bases each). The CDR3 is made up of 16 amino acids. V lost 3 bases and J 3 bases, leaving 12 bases between the germline ends. In germline, CDR1 is LGHNA, CDR2 YSLEER. CDR3 region: CASSQDGGYGANVLTF. The CDR3 region has the DNA TGCGCCAGCAGCCAGGATGGGGGTTATGGGGCCAACGTCCTGACTTTC.

The rearrangement uses TRBV7-2 and TRBJ2-7; maybe TRBD2 (6 bases). CDR1 and CDR2 (germline): SGHTA, FQGNSA. CDR3 length: 15 amino acids. The V end was cut by 4 bases, the J end by 3 bases, with 16 bases between. CDR3 in DNA: TGTGCCAGCAGCTCTTTCCCGGGGGTCGACTACGAGCAGTACTTC. The encoded protein is CASSSFPGVDYEQYF.

The CDR3 sequence: CASSLGGSNEKLFF. CDR3 coding DNA: TGTGCCAGCAGCTTAGGCGGATCTAATGAAAAACTGTTTTTT. This sequence joins TRBV7-2 and TRBJ1-4, with D hard to call. The CDR3 runs 14 residues. V lost 1 base to trimming and J lost 3 bases, with 6 bases between them. CDR1 SGHTA and CDR2 FQGNSA come from the germline V gene.

This clonotype was counted a few times. The CDR3 sequence: CASSYAGDYGYTF. DNA for the CDR3: TGTGCCAGCAGCTATGCAGGTGACTATGGCTACACCTTC. The chain is built from TRBV7-2 and TRBJ1-2; D unclear. The CDR3 extends over 13 amino acids. V was shortened by 4 bases and J by 3 bases, with 9 bases between the two germline ends. Germline CDR1 and CDR2: SGHTA and FQGNSA.

With respect to this clonotype: The junction departs from germline at one end; a sequencing error may be responsible. V gene TRBV6-5 combines with J gene TRBJ1-1; D is undetermined. CDR3 length: 14 amino acids. Looked up from germline, CDR1 is MNHEY and CDR2 is SVGAGI. The CDR3 DNA is TGCGCCAGCGGGGAGGACGTGATGAACACTGAAGCTTTCTTT. Its protein product is CASGEDVMNTEAFF.